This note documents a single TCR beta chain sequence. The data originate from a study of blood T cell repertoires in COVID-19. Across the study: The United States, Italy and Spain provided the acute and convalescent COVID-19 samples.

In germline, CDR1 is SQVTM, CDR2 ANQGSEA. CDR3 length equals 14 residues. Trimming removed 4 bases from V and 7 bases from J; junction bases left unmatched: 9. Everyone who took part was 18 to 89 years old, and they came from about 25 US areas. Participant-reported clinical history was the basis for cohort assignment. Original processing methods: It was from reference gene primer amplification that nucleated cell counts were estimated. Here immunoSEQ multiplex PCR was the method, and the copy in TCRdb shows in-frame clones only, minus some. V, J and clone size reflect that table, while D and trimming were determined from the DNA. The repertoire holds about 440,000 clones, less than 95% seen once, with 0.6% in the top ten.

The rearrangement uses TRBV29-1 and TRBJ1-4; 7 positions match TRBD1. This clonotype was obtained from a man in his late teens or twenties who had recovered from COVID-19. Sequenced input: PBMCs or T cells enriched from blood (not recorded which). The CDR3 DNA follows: TGCAGCGTTGCGGGGGGGACAGCGGGTGAAAAACTGTTTTTT. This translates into CSVAGGTAGEKLFF.